These T cell receptor beta chains were read from a single sample in a study of blood T cell repertoires in COVID-19. Profiling relied on immunoSEQ multiplex PCR, and the TCRdb table lists in-frame clones only, not all of them. The sample has about 120,000 clones; over 60% are singletons. Input material: peripheral blood. Receptors originate from a human donor in a cohort sampled during active COVID-19. The CDR3 runs from the conserved cysteine through the conserved F or W. A D gene is named only where the DNA matches it firmly. Only some rows state a clone size, as once, few, many or a class for expanded clones.

d_call j_call cdr3_length v_call clone_size cdr3_aa
NA TRBJ2-1 15 TRBV6-6 NA CASSYVAIPYNEQFF
NA TRBJ2-1 15 TRBV19 NA CASSIVDTPGNEQFF
TRBD1 TRBJ2-7 14 TRBV9 NA CASSPSGTDYEQYF
TRBD2 TRBJ2-3 15 TRBV5-6 NA CASSLGSGSTDTQYF
TRBD2 TRBJ2-3 16 TRBV30 NA CAWSRPGLAGADTQYF
NA TRBJ1-2 14 TRBV3-1/TRBV3-2 NA CASSQEPQVMGYTF
TRBD1 TRBJ2-1 14 TRBV29-1 NA CSVVGQGAYNEQFF
TRBD2 TRBJ2-1 15 TRBV19 NA CASTTGTTIDNEQFF
TRBD2 TRBJ2-3 14 TRBV2 NA CASGGTSGTDTQYF
TRBD2 TRBJ2-7 15 TRBV19 NA CASSISSGGADEQYF
NA TRBJ2-1 15 TRBV27 NA CASSFGGQGGGEQFF
NA TRBJ1-3 15 TRBV5-1 NA CASSLGTSSGNTIYF
NA TRBJ2-7 14 TRBV4-1 few CASSQGSNLGEQYF
TRBD2 TRBJ2-7 17 TRBV5-8 once CASSLGLAGAIAYEQYF
NA TRBJ1-1 15 TRBV15 NA CATSPLAGRDTEAFF
TRBD1 TRBJ1-1 15 TRBV15 NA CATSKTGFPDTEAFF
NA TRBJ2-7 15 TRBV10-2 NA CASSESLISSYEQYF
TRBD1 TRBJ2-7 14 TRBV29-1 once CSVSGQGSPYEQYF
TRBD1 TRBJ1-1 17 TRBV10-2 NA CASSEGLTGGFDAEAFF
NA TRBJ2-7 12 TRBV5-1 NA CASSRTIYEQYF
NA TRBJ2-5 19 TRBV11-2 NA CASSGSLYGLQTGSETQYF
NA TRBJ1-4 15 TRBV4-1 NA CASSQSGGMNEKLFF
NA TRBJ1-3 13 TRBV30 NA CAWSVGTGNTIYF
NA TRBJ2-2 14 TRBV7-3 many CASSLDSFTGELFF
NA TRBJ2-7 14 TRBV11-3 NA CASSLGQGGDEQYF
NA TRBJ1-6 13 TRBV19 once CASSLPRNSPLHF
TRBD2 TRBJ2-1 15 TRBV24-1 NA CATSDPGLASNEQFF
TRBD2 TRBJ2-7 14 TRBV3-1/TRBV3-2 NA CASRTSDSSYEQYF